This record looks at one TCR beta chain sequence and its context. Its target antigen remains unknown. Base qualities were left out, and no much larger clone turns up one base away. This entry is derived from a study of blood T cells in healthy people across ages (dated by TCRdb to between 2015 and 2016). Concerning the study at large: Template switching captured roughly one uniquely barcoded TCR beta cDNA molecule per two T cells in model experiments. The study measured age-related changes in TCR beta repertoire diversity using deep sequencing normalized with unique cDNA molecular identifiers. The donors were split into four age groups: young (average around 15 years), middle-aged (39), aged (approximately 59) and long-lived (about 74). To avoid experimental bias, donors of different ages were randomly spread across the sequencing lanes. Two additional independent replicas of 1 million unique cDNA reads from the same blood draw were analyzed for two donors (one aged 18 to 30 and one aged 80 or older). The research as a whole found: Because profiling used bulk unsorted PBMCs, naive and antigen-experienced compartments could not be compared conclusively. The CMV infection status of donors was not known, potentially confounding age-related changes in expanded clonotypes. Compared with the aged group, the long-lived group had more naive CD4+ T cells, fewer expanded clones and increased TCR diversity, a pattern suggesting age selection. Estimates of total diversity from one million sequenced T cells were regarded as lower bounds and underestimates. There was a strong correlation between observed TCR beta diversity and the percentage of naive T cells measured by flow cytometry. Observed TCR beta diversity per million T cells fell roughly linearly with age, and a significant reduction was already apparent by age around 44.

Library creation used 5' RACE. The data were produced on an Illumina HiSeq 2500. A second PCR of about 7 to 12 cycles was performed with a sample-barcoded 5' primer and a J-beta primer mix. Each TCR beta cDNA molecule received a unique molecular identifier from a template-switch 5' adaptor carrying 12 random nucleotides. Each sample yielded at least 2.5 million CDR3-containing paired-end reads. The Mint cDNA synthesis kit, primed by a TRBC-specific oligonucleotide, was used to synthesize first-strand cDNA from all RNA. All cDNA was treated with uracil-DNA glycosylase and then went through a first 18-cycle PCR with the universal primers M1SS and BC2_uni_R. Regarding the original processing steps: Normalization of each sample was performed by random selection of 1 million high-quality reads, each carrying a distinct molecular identifier. Instead of being binned into consensus sequences, reads that shared molecular identifiers were thrown out. MiTCR, with a Q25 quality threshold and the strictest error-elimination algorithm, was used for CDR3 identification, clonotype clustering and error correction. A nonparametric unseen species model with Euler transformation was used to estimate lower-bound total TCR beta diversity. TCRdb reworked the public reads: Q25 trimming with fastp, MiXCR clone assembly, productive beta chains retained. Rows with a matching CDR3 protein are joined into one entry that keeps the most common DNA and genes. For this entry, the V and J calls and clone size follow TCRdb and not the study's own pipeline. The sample table holds hundreds of thousands of distinct CDR3 sequences, of which over 40% were seen once. Approximately 29% of the sample goes to the ten largest clones.

The donors were roughly 39 Caucasian individuals from Russia, aged roughly 6 to 90 years, who were systemically healthy. Ten milliliters of peripheral blood were drawn from each donor into EDTA-treated Vacutainer tubes. Ficoll-Paque density-gradient centrifugation was used to isolate PBMCs, with at least 7 million per sample. Total RNA, at least 5 micrograms per sample, was extracted from PBMCs with Trizol reagent. Naive CD45RAhigh/CD27high T cell percentages were measured by flow cytometry on a PBMC aliquot from every donor. The CDR3 contains 16 residues, cysteine and phenylalanine counted. Of all the DNA, just the CDR3 is kept, 48 bases in frame from base 1. CDR1 and CDR2 (MNHEY, SVGEGT) derive from the germline V gene.

The sequence joins TRBV6-2 or TRBV6-3 to TRBJ2-5, and 8 bases in between align with TRBD1. The DNA end is a closer match to TRBJ2-7, so the J assignment may be wrong. Sequencing was done on a sample of blood. This TCR was recovered from an elderly man in good health. The CDR3 reads as follows: CASSYCLGTGSDEQYF. The DNA reads TGTGCCAGCAGTTACTGTTTGGGGACAGGTTCGGACGAGCAGTACTTC.